These 25 T cell receptor beta chains share one sample of origin, sequenced in a study of blood T cells in healthy people across ages. PCR was performed a second time for about 6 to 11 cycles using a sample-barcoded 5' primer and a J-beta primer mix. MiXCR, run by TCRdb on the 5' RACE reads, gives a single entry per CDR3 protein. This table has just under 750,000 distinct CDR3 sequences, about 24% appearing once. The material sequenced was blood. These TCRs come from a man aged 70-80 years in good health.

This chain links TRBV12-3 or TRBV12-4 with TRBJ1-4; D might be TRBD1 (5 bases). This CDR3 region has 12 residues. V was shortened by 5 bases and J by 7 bases, with 8 bases between the two germline ends. The CDR3 DNA reads as TGTGCCAGCAGTCGGGGCACTGAAAAACTGTTTTTT. As protein: CASSRGTEKLFF.

The J gene is TRBJ1-1, the V gene TRBV18; D gene unclear. Per germline, CDR1 KGHSH and CDR2 LQKENI. This CDR3 spans 15 amino acids. The V and J ends lost 2 bases and 1 base respectively, with 11 bases between them. The CDR3: CASSPDQTENTEAFF. CDR3 coding DNA: TGTGCCAGCTCACCAGATCAAACAGAGAACACTGAAGCTTTCTTT.

The chain is built from TRBV15 and TRBJ2-5; D may match TRBD1 or TRBD2 (5 bases each). Looked up from germline, CDR1 is LNHNV and CDR2 is YYDKDF (reference sequence). V was shortened by 1 base and J by 4 bases, with 7 bases between the two germline ends. The CDR3 totals 13 residues. In nucleotides, the CDR3 is TGTGCCACCAGCAGAGCGAGGGGAGAGACCCAGTACTTC. This translates into CATSRARGETQYF.

This clonotype was seen more than once but under ten times. The J gene is TRBJ2-3, the V gene TRBV12-3 or TRBV12-4, with 11 nucleotides matching TRBD2. With V trimmed by 4 bases and J by 5 bases, 11 bases remained unmatched. This CDR3 spans 17 amino acids. Written as DNA, the CDR3 is TGTGCCAGCAGTTCTACTAGCGGGAGAGGCCCGGTAGATACGCAGTATTTT. Its protein product is CASSSTSGRGPVDTQYF.

The V gene is TRBV29-1, the J gene TRBJ1-2; 7 bases align to TRBD1. The junction had 5 bases not matched to a gene; V was cut back by 7 bases and J by 3 bases. The CDR3 runs to 12 residues. Per the germline V gene, CDR1 is SQVTM and CDR2 is ANQGSEA. The CDR3 loop is CSADREHYGYTF. DNA of the CDR3: TGCAGCGCAGACAGGGAGCACTATGGCTACACCTTC. Complete variable domain (other parts from reference TRBV29-1 and TRBJ1-2): SAVISQKPSRDICQRGTSLTIQCQVDSQVTMMFWYRQQPGQSLTLIATANQGSEATYESGFVIDKFPISRPNLTFSTLTVSNMSPEDSSIYLCSADREHYGYTFGSGTRLTVV.

In this sample, this clonotype turned up a few times. This sequence joins TRBV27 and TRBJ2-7; tentatively, D is TRBD2 (7 bases). Germline values: CDR1 MNHEY, CDR2 SMNVEV (reference sequence). The germline V and J ends were trimmed by 7 bases and 0 bases, with 13 bases remaining between them. The CDR3 runs 14 residues. The CDR3 bases are TGTGCCAGCAAACAGGGAGGGATCTCCTACGAGCAGTACTTC. Translated: CASKQGGISYEQYF.

This rearrangement joins TRBV15 to TRBJ2-1; 8 bases map to TRBD2. CDR3 length equals 14 residues. The J segment lost 4 bases and the V segment lost 3 bases, leaving 2 bases of the junction unmatched. CDR1 LNHNV and CDR2 YYDKDF come from the germline V gene (reference sequence). CDR3 DNA: TGTGCCACCAGCAGTGGACTAGCTTACAATGAGCAGTTCTTC. This encodes CATSSGLAYNEQFF.

In its sample, this clonotype was seen many times. V is TRBV7-2 and J is TRBJ2-3; 8 nucleotides agree with TRBD1. The CDR3 loop spans 14 amino acids. V lost 6 bases, J lost 4 bases, and 6 bases stayed unmatched. The germline V gene encodes CDR1 SGHTA and CDR2 FQGNSA. The CDR3 nucleotides read TGTGCCAGCAGTTTTGGACAGGGCGCAGATACGCAGTATTTT. This sequence encodes CASSFGQGADTQYF.

In this sample, this clonotype turned up many times. This sequence joins TRBV12-3 or TRBV12-4 and TRBJ1-2, with a weak D call TRBD1 (5 bases). CDR3 length: 13 residues. Trimming shortened V by 5 bases and J by 5 bases, and 12 bases separated the two germline ends. DNA for the CDR3: TGTGCCAGCAGTCCTCAGGGTCGGTATGGCTACACCTTC. It encodes CASSPQGRYGYTF.

Of note for this clonotype: Germline is not matched at one junction end, which may reflect a read error. This chain links TRBV7-9 with TRBJ1-1; D not certain. There are 14 residues in the CDR3. The germline V gene has CDR1 SEHNR and CDR2 FQNEAQ (reference sequence). The CDR3 sequence is CASSLVVGNTGAFF. CDR3 nucleotides: TGTGCCAGCAGCTTAGTTGTGGGGAACACTGGAGCTTTCTTT.

This clonotype was detected only a few times. CDR3 loop: CASSFGGGAGNEQFF. In nucleotides, the CDR3 is TGTGCCAGCAGTTTCGGTGGGGGGGCTGGTAATGAGCAGTTCTTC. The chain couples TRBV28 to TRBJ2-1; possibly TRBD2 for D (7 bases). The V end lost 3 bases, the J end lost 7 bases, and 16 bases lay between the germline ends. Per germline, CDR1 MDHEN and CDR2 SYDVKM. CDR3 length: 15 residues.

Concerning this clonotype: A read error is possible here, since a much larger clone lies one base away. The chain is built from TRBV20-1 and TRBJ2-5; D is undetermined. The CDR3 is made up of 13 amino acids. Germline V lookup: CDR1 DFQATT, CDR2 SNEGSKA (reference sequence). DNA for the CDR3: TGCACTGCTAGAGTAGCTACCCAAGAGACCCAGTACTTC. It translates to CTARVATQETQYF.

The chain joins TRBV6-6 to TRBJ2-7, with 11 nucleotides matching TRBD1. Germline assignment: CDR1 MNHNY and CDR2 SVGAGI (reference sequence). V lost 6 bases to trimming and J lost 1 base; unmatched junction nucleotides: 8. The CDR3 runs 16 residues. CDR3 sequence reads: CASRKAGTGGSYEQYF. The DNA for the CDR3 is TGTGCCAGCAGGAAAGCCGGGACAGGGGGATCCTACGAGCAGTACTTC.

This clonotype has just a few counts. The chain has TRBV6-6 and TRBJ1-1, with TRBD1 matching over 8 bases. CDR3 length: 16 residues. V lost 2 bases, J lost 1 base, and 6 bases stayed unmatched. The germline V gene encodes CDR1 MNHNY and CDR2 SVGAGI (reference sequence). The CDR3 sequence: CASSYGQGAKNTEAFF. In DNA, the CDR3 is TGTGCCAGCAGTTACGGGCAGGGGGCGAAGAACACTGAAGCTTTCTTT.

This clonotype was seen only a few times. The rearrangement joins TRBV9 to TRBJ2-3, with D possibly being TRBD2 (6 bases). The V and J ends lost 2 bases and 3 bases respectively, with 16 bases between them. In germline, CDR1 is SGDLS, CDR2 YYNGEE. The CDR3 covers 16 residues. CDR3: CASSVSTNLATDTQYF. The CDR3 coding sequence is TGTGCCAGCAGCGTCTCTACAAACCTAGCGACAGATACGCAGTATTTT.

The chain uses TRBV11-3 and TRBJ2-1, with 9 bases aligning to TRBD2. The germline gives CDR1 SGHNT, CDR2 YENEEA. Unmatched junction bases numbered 10, after V lost 5 bases and J lost 5 bases. The CDR3 consists of 16 residues. CDR3 region: CASSRLVAGGHNEQFF. The CDR3, as DNA: TGTGCCAGCAGCCGCCTGGTCGCGGGGGGGCACAATGAGCAGTTCTTC.

This clonotype was detected a few times. This rearrangement joins TRBV7-9 to TRBJ2-5; 7 bases are shared with TRBD1. This CDR3 comprises 16 residues. V was clipped by 3 bases and J by 3 bases; unmatched bases: 10. Germline values: CDR1 SEHNR, CDR2 FQNEAQ (reference sequence). The CDR3 DNA is TGTGCCAGCAGCTTGTGGACAGGAATTTTTAAAGAGACCCAGTACTTC. Encoded protein: CASSLWTGIFKETQYF.

A remark on this clonotype: Sequence at one end of the junction differs from germline and may be a read error. The rearrangement joins TRBV7-2 to TRBJ1-5, with TRBD1 as a possible D gene (6 bases). The CDR3 loop spans 13 amino acids. Germline assignment: CDR1 SGHTA and CDR2 FQGNSA. The CDR3 sequence: CASSRDNYQPHHF. The CDR3 nucleotides are TGTGCCAGCAGCCGGGACAACTATCAGCCCCACCATTTT.

Ten or more counts support this clonotype. The V call is TRBV12-3 or TRBV12-4, the J call TRBJ2-1; 7 bases agree with TRBD1. J lost 8 bases, V lost 6 bases, and 19 bases had no gene match. The CDR3 contains 17 residues. CDR3 in amino acids: CASSPDSVWTGRHEQFF. DNA for the CDR3: TGTGCCAGCAGCCCTGACTCTGTTTGGACAGGAAGACATGAGCAGTTCTTC.

The J gene is TRBJ1-3, the V gene TRBV12-2. TRBV12-2 is classified as a pseudogene. This CDR3 spans 15 amino acids. CDR3 sequence: CASRFRRTSGNAIYF. The CDR3 DNA sequence: TGTGCAAGTCGCTTCAGGCGGACCTCTGGAAACGCCATATATTTT.

The genes are TRBV7-8 and TRBJ2-3; D perhaps matches TRBD2 (7 bases). Per the germline V gene, CDR1 is SGHVS and CDR2 is FQNEAQ. Trimming shortened V by 5 bases and J by 8 bases, and 20 bases separated the two germline ends. There are 15 residues in the CDR3. The CDR3 nucleotides are TGTGCCAGCAGCCCGGTTGGGGGGGCGAAGGGTACGCAGTATTTT. It encodes CASSPVGGAKGTQYF.

This clonotype came up a few times. The chain recombines TRBV5-1 with TRBJ2-6; 8 bases align to TRBD1. The V gene's germline CDR1 is SGHRS and CDR2 YFSETQ. This CDR3 has 18 residues. V dropped 4 bases and J dropped 0; count of bases not matched to a gene: 9. In DNA, the CDR3 is TGCGCCAGCAGCATTACAAGGGACAGGACCTCTGGGGCCAACGTCCTGACTTTC. Translation: CASSITRDRTSGANVLTF.

The chain combines TRBV4-2 with TRBJ2-3; D gene uncertain. V shed 0 bases and J shed 6 bases, with 13 bases lying between them. The CDR3 runs to 15 residues. Germline CDR1 reads LGHNA; CDR2 reads YNFKEQ. This CDR3 reads CASSQDYRAGDTQYF. CDR3 in DNA: TGTGCCAGCAGCCAAGATTATCGAGCCGGGGATACGCAGTATTTT.

The table lists this clonotype with a few counts. J is TRBJ1-5 and V is TRBV28, with D possibly matching TRBD1 (6 bases). Between the trimmed V and J ends, which lost 9 bases and 1 base, there was a span of 13 bases. Germline CDR1 is MDHEN and CDR2 is SYDVKM. The CDR3 sequence is 14 residues long. CDR3 coding DNA: TGTGCCAGTTGGGGGCCTGGGAGCAATCAGCCCCAGCATTTT. It yields the protein CASWGPGSNQPQHF.

This clonotype came up a few times. This chain uses TRBV25-1 with TRBJ2-1; 13 nucleotides agree with TRBD2. This CDR3 is 17 amino acids long. The junction had 12 bases not matched to a gene; V was cut back by 8 bases and J by 5 bases. CDR1 is MGHDK, CDR2 SYGVNS, per germline. The CDR3 coding sequence is TGTGCCAGCTCCCACCTGGGACTAGCGGGGCTTAACAATGAGCAGTTCTTC. Its translation: CASSHLGLAGLNNEQFF.